This TCR beta chain came from a study of blood T cell repertoires in COVID-19. Study information: There were acute and convalescent COVID-19 samples, and they came from the United States, Italy and Spain. From T cells, B-cell-depleted T cells, or PBMCs came the material, which was cDNA or gDNA.

Study processing details: Amplification of reference gene primers was used by the study to estimate nucleated cell counts. Sequencing was performed with immunoSEQ multiplex PCR; in TCRdb, only in-frame clones are kept and a portion is missing. The V and J calls and clone size are taken from that table; D and trimming were inferred from the DNA. The data contain about 69,000 clones, 65% to 85% of them seen just once; the ten biggest clones take up approximately 15%. Germline V gene lookup returns CDR1 MRHNA and CDR2 SNTAGT. The CDR3 consists of 14 residues. With V trimmed by 5 bases and J by 6 bases, 6 bases remained unmatched.

The chain carries TRBV6-4 and TRBJ1-5; 8 bases are shared with TRBD1. This receptor was taken from a man aged 60-69 years with acute or convalescent COVID-19. Material for sequencing was peripheral blood. Here the CDR3 DNA reads TGTGCCAGCAGTTCCGGACAGGGAAGTCAGCCCCAGCATTTT. Its translation is CASSSGQGSQPQHF.